These T cell receptor beta chains were read from a single sample in a study of shared clonotypes between healthy human individuals. The table came from immunoSEQ multiplex PCR; TCRdb's copy has only in-frame clones and leaves some out. The top ten clones hold 0.3% to 0.4% of a sample with about 2.3 million clones, approximately 95% of them seen once. Specimen: naive CD4+ T cells from PBMCs. The receptors stem from a man aged 18 to 29 in good health. Some clones in this sample may be carry-over from other donors' samples. CDR3s include the opening cysteine and the closing phenylalanine or tryptophan.

V gene	J gene	CDR3 protein
TRBV2	TRBJ1-5	CASSEGNQPQHF
TRBV6-5	TRBJ1-2	CASSYSGQAYGYTF
TRBV5-1	TRBJ2-5	CASSPLTPSQETQYF
TRBV4-3	TRBJ2-1	CASSQAASGSNEQFF
TRBV5-5	TRBJ1-1	CASSLGGLTEAFF
TRBV7-9	TRBJ2-5	CASSLAKTLQETQYF
TRBV19	TRBJ1-5	CASSWGQVSNQPQHF
TRBV28	TRBJ2-3	CAYDLAGGPLSTDTQYF
TRBV28	TRBJ2-5	CASVSPWRGSKETQYF
TRBV28	TRBJ1-4	CASSLNYQTATNEKLFF
TRBV27	TRBJ1-5	CASSARVPINQPQHF
TRBV10-3	TRBJ2-5	CAISESLAVYQETQYF
TRBV4-1	TRBJ2-5	CASSQGLAGLAGGPYQETQYF
TRBV5-1	TRBJ2-3	CASSPDSGSGTDTQYF
TRBV7-2	TRBJ2-1	CASSLDRGPYNEQFF
TRBV10-3	TRBJ2-7	CAISERQDYYEQYF
TRBV18	TRBJ2-7	CASSPQMGSVNEQYF
TRBV7-9	TRBJ2-3	CASSSGITNTDTQYF
TRBV27	TRBJ1-1	CASSPLPGQTNTEAFF
TRBV5-6	TRBJ2-3	CASSPGGGRTDTQYF
TRBV28	TRBJ2-5	CASSLGGAQLKETQYF
TRBV5-6	TRBJ1-1	CASSRDKMNTEAFF
TRBV5-6	TRBJ2-4	CASSERGTGRVKNIQYF
TRBV5-1	TRBJ2-7	CASSVRRTSDEQYF
TRBV11-2	TRBJ1-2	CASSLATRGAGDYGYTF
TRBV9	TRBJ1-4	CASSPSSSNEKLFF
TRBV28	TRBJ1-1	CASRLISGGWAEAFF
TRBV15	TRBJ1-4	CATSRDRADEKLFF
TRBV7-9	TRBJ2-1	CASTRQGAEQFF
TRBV18	TRBJ2-7	CASSPSLGQGSEQYF
TRBV11-2	TRBJ1-3	CASSLEVHGADGNTIYF
TRBV28	TRBJ2-1	CASSLTQGGQFF
TRBV13	TRBJ1-1	CASSLSAKDYTEAFF
TRBV5-4	TRBJ2-5	CASSAQGSETQYF
TRBV19	TRBJ2-7	CASSRTSGPYEQYF
TRBV5-1	TRBJ2-5	CASSLGSGQETQYF
TRBV4-1	TRBJ2-7	CASSQGTPGSYEQYF
TRBV5-1	TRBJ2-1	CASSSGLAVLNEQFF
TRBV28	TRBJ1-2	CASSSGRTGGLYGYTF
TRBV5-1	TRBJ2-1	CASTGLAGSNNEQFF
TRBV6-5	TRBJ2-1	CASSYSGSHNEQFF
TRBV7-2	TRBJ2-3	CASRRGEKTDTQYF
TRBV9	TRBJ2-5	CASSGKGETQYF
TRBV30	TRBJ2-1	CAWGRAVSYNEQFF
TRBV9	TRBJ1-2	CASSPIQGRGYTF
TRBV29-1	TRBJ1-1	CSAQHSLSNTEAFF
TRBV15	TRBJ1-1	CATSRDQLEAFF
TRBV7-9	TRBJ2-1	CASSLVGAYNEQFF
TRBV5-6	TRBJ2-7	CASSLFGHQYF
TRBV27	TRBJ1-5	CASRTPQGSQHF
TRBV2	TRBJ1-3	CASKYLSRSGNTIYF
TRBV5-1	TRBJ2-5	CASSNSGTQETQYF
TRBV9	TRBJ2-1	CASSVSSGTGYEQFF